Shown below are 30 T cell receptor beta chains from a single sample sequenced in a study of beta chain features in type 1 diabetes. Investigators reverse transcribed all isolated RNA, so they sequenced expressed TCRB transcripts. Some clones are missing from TCRdb's copy, which holds only in-frame ones; the method was immunoSEQ multiplex PCR. Among roughly 150,000 clones listed, around 10% were seen once. Sequencing was done on a sample of central memory CD4+ T cells from blood. The receptor source for this set is a man between 18 and 29 years old in good health.

CDR3 sequence reads: CAWLGWAEAFF. For the CDR3, the DNA is TGTGCCTGGTTAGGCTGGGCTGAAGCTTTCTTT. This chain joins TRBV30 and TRBJ1-1; D is uncertain. V was clipped by 5 bases and J by 6 bases, with 10 bases between them. CDR3 length equals 11 residues. The germline V gene encodes CDR1 GTSNPN and CDR2 SVGIG (reference sequence).

The table lists this clone with many counts. This chain connects TRBV28 to TRBJ2-7; no definite D call. V shed 3 bases and J shed 7 bases, with 7 bases lying between them. The germline CDR1 and CDR2 sequences are MDHEN and SYDVKM. CDR3 length equals 11 residues. The CDR3 reads CASSLIEEQYF. The DNA for the CDR3 is TGTGCCAGCAGTTTGATCGAGGAGCAGTACTTC.

This clone was counted a few times. Sequence at one end of the junction differs from germline and may be a read error. CDR3 in DNA: TGTGCCATCAGTGAGGCGATGGGTTATGCCAAAAACATTCAGTACTTC. It yields the protein CAISEAMGYAKNIQYF. The gene calls are TRBV6-1 and TRBJ2-4; D is uncertain. CDR1 is MNHNS, CDR2 SASEGT, per germline. The length of the CDR3 is 16 residues.

This clone was counted at least ten times. The rearrangement joins TRBV5-6 to TRBJ2-1, with 9 bases identical to TRBD2. CDR1 and CDR2 from the germline V gene are SGHDT and YYEEEE. Trimming took 1 base from V and 8 from J; bases not matched to a gene: 7. CDR3 length: 15 amino acids. The CDR3 nucleotides read TGTGCCAGCAGCTTGAATAGCGGGGGCCAGGATGAGCAGTTCTTC. Protein: CASSLNSGGQDEQFF.

The chain couples TRBV18 to TRBJ1-1; TRBD1 matches at 9 bases. Germline V gene data show CDR1 as KGHSH and CDR2 as LQKENI. The trim removed 3 bases at V and 0 bases at J, leaving 8 bases unmatched. This CDR3 comprises 17 residues. The DNA for the CDR3 is TGTGCCAGCTCACCGAAGGACAGGGGCGGAATGAACACTGAAGCTTTCTTT. Its protein is CASSPKDRGGMNTEAFF. Supplemented by reference TRBV18 and TRBJ1-1, the full variable domain reads NAGVMQNPRHLVRRRGQEARLRCSPMKGHSHVYWYRQLPEEGLKFMVYLQKENIIDESGMPKERFSAEFPKEGPSILRIQQVVRGDSAAYFCASSPKDRGGMNTEAFFGQGTRLTVV.

The chain employs TRBV7-3 and TRBJ1-1; weak D call: TRBD1 (6 bases). The V end lost 5 bases, the J end lost 3 bases, and 10 bases lay between the germline ends. The CDR3 is 13 amino acids. In germline, CDR1 is SGHTA, CDR2 FQGTGA. The CDR3 sequence: CASSMGTHTEAFF. The CDR3, as DNA: TGTGCCAGCAGCATGGGGACACACACTGAAGCTTTCTTT.

There are many counts of this clone. The chain carries TRBV5-4 and TRBJ2-2; TRBD2 matches at 9 bases. CDR3 length: 14 residues. The V and J ends lost 3 bases and 8 bases, in that order; junction bases with no gene match: 5. Germline lookup yields CDR1 SGHNT and CDR2 YYREEE (reference sequence). The CDR3 DNA reads TGTGCCAGCAGCTCCTTAGCGGGAGAAGGGGAGCTGTTTTTT. Its translation: CASSSLAGEGELFF.

This clone has a handful of counts. The chain is built from TRBV5-6 and TRBJ1-5; D ambiguous. Trimming removed 3 bases from V and 5 bases from J, with 6 bases in between. This CDR3 spans 12 amino acids. Germline CDR1 and CDR2: SGHDT and YYEEEE. CDR3 sequence reads: CASSSPDQPQHF. The CDR3 nucleotides are TGTGCCAGCAGCTCGCCGGATCAGCCCCAGCATTTT.

This clone occurred many times. The chain uses TRBV9 and TRBJ2-3, with 7 bases matching TRBD1. With V trimmed by 7 bases and J by 0 bases, 5 bases remained unmatched. Germline-derived CDR1 and CDR2 are SGDLS and YYNGEE. CDR3 length: 14 residues. CDR3 nucleotide sequence: TGTGCCAGCGGAGGACAGGTTAGCACAGATACGCAGTATTTT. Amino acids: CASGGQVSTDTQYF.

The V and J genes are TRBV7-3 and TRBJ1-2, with D perhaps matching TRBD1 (5 bases). The CDR3 extends over 15 amino acids. The V end was cut by 1 base, the J end by 7 bases, with 16 bases between. Germline-derived CDR1 and CDR2 are SGHTA and FQGTGA. CDR3 loop: CASSLMPGPEGGYTF. CDR3 nucleotides: TGTGCCAGCAGCTTAATGCCAGGGCCTGAGGGTGGCTACACCTTC.

This clone came up many times. The V and J genes are TRBV7-2 and TRBJ2-6; perhaps TRBD1 as D (6 bases). CDR1 and CDR2 (germline): SGHTA, FQGNSA. CDR3 length: 16 amino acids. Trimming cost V 5 bases and J 0 bases, with 11 bases left between them. The CDR3, as DNA: TGTGCCAGCAGCATACCGACAGGCTCTGGGGCCAACGTCCTGACTTTC. Translated: CASSIPTGSGANVLTF. The full variable domain, completed using reference TRBV7-2 and TRBJ2-6, is GAGVSQSPSNKVTEKGKDVELRCDPISGHTALYWYRQSLGQGLEFLIYFQGNSAPDKSGLPSDRFSAERTGGSVSTLTIQRTQQEDSAVYLCASSIPTGSGANVLTFGAGSRLTVL.

This clone occurred many times. This chain links TRBV7-6 with TRBJ2-1; 10 bases line up with TRBD1. V lost 5 bases to trimming and J lost 6 bases; unmatched junction nucleotides: 10. The CDR3 consists of 16 residues. Per the germline V gene, CDR1 is SGHVS and CDR2 is FNYEAQ. The CDR3, as DNA: TGTGCCAGCAGCGGTCACCGGGACAGGGGCCCCAATGAGCAGTTCTTC. The encoded protein is CASSGHRDRGPNEQFF.

This chain connects TRBV7-2 to TRBJ2-1, with D possibly matching TRBD1 (5 bases). V lost 5 bases to trimming and J lost 6 bases, with 17 bases between them. CDR1 is SGHTA, CDR2 FQGNSA, per germline. This CDR3 has 15 amino acids. The CDR3 DNA reads TGTGCCAGCAGCCCCCCAGGGCGCCGCGGCAATGAGCAGTTCTTC. It encodes CASSPPGRRGNEQFF. The full variable domain, in which reference TRBV7-2 and TRBJ2-1 provide the parts outside the CDR3, is GAGVSQSPSNKVTEKGKDVELRCDPISGHTALYWYRQSLGQGLEFLIYFQGNSAPDKSGLPSDRFSAERTGGSVSTLTIQRTQQEDSAVYLCASSPPGRRGNEQFFGPGTRLTVL.

This clone was found a few times. The chain has TRBV5-4 and TRBJ2-7; D uncertain. CDR3 length: 14 amino acids. The germline CDR1 and CDR2 sequences are SGHNT and YYREEE (reference sequence). V dropped 4 bases and J dropped 5 bases, with 16 bases sitting between them. CDR3 coding DNA: TGTGCCAGCAGCCGAGACCGGGCCCATGACGAGCAGTACTTC. It encodes CASSRDRAHDEQYF.

The chain uses TRBV6-1 and TRBJ2-1; D remains ambiguous. The CDR3 covers 11 residues. Trimming cost V 11 bases and J 4 bases, with 9 bases left between them. CDR1 is MNHNS, CDR2 SASEGT, per germline. The CDR3 loop is CAVTKYNEQFF. The DNA of the CDR3 is TGTGCCGTCACTAAGTACAATGAGCAGTTCTTC.

This clone occurred a few times. The chain recombines TRBV28 with TRBJ2-3, with 10 bases matching TRBD1. The CDR3 loop spans 17 amino acids. Germline trimming cut 7 bases from V and 3 bases from J; bases unmatched to any gene: 13. Per the germline V gene, CDR1 is MDHEN and CDR2 is SYDVKM. In nucleotides, the CDR3 is TGTGCCAGCAACCAGCCCGGGACAGGGGTTGGTACAGATACGCAGTATTTT. It encodes CASNQPGTGVGTDTQYF.

This clone was counted at least ten times. The V call is TRBV27, the J call TRBJ2-7; 8 positions agree with TRBD2. Germline assignment: CDR1 MNHEY and CDR2 SMNVEV (reference sequence). The CDR3 totals 16 residues. J gave up 2 bases and V 4 bases, and 10 bases lay outside the gene matches. CDR3 sequence: CASSSLAAQGAYEQYF. CDR3 DNA: TGTGCCAGCAGTTCACTAGCGGCACAAGGGGCCTACGAGCAGTACTTC.

The J gene is TRBJ2-5, the V gene TRBV6-5; 8 bases fit TRBD1. Near its end, the DNA agrees better with TRBJ2-7, so the J call may be wrong. CDR1 MNHEY and CDR2 SVGAGI come from the germline V gene. This CDR3 has 15 residues. This chain's CDR3 is CASSKSDRGGYEQYF. The DNA for the CDR3 is TGTGCCAGCAGTAAGTCTGACAGGGGTGGATACGAGCAGTACTTC.

The rearrangement joins TRBV9 to TRBJ1-4, with D possibly being TRBD1 (5 bases). This CDR3 comprises 14 residues. Germline loops: CDR1 SGDLS, CDR2 YYNGEE. V dropped 4 bases and J dropped 7 bases, with 14 bases sitting between them. CDR3 nucleotide sequence: TGTGCCAGCAGCCCCCAAAGCGGGGGTGAAAAACTGTTTTTT. Amino acid sequence: CASSPQSGGEKLFF.

This clone was detected a few times. V and J are TRBV7-2 and TRBJ2-7; D unresolved. The CDR3 sequence is 11 residues long. Looked up from germline, CDR1 is SGHTA and CDR2 is FQGNSA. Trimming pared 5 bases from V and 6 bases from J, leaving 8 bases between. The chain's CDR3 is CASSILAEQYF. The CDR3 DNA is TGTGCCAGCAGCATCTTGGCCGAGCAGTACTTC. The full variable domain, its missing parts supplied by reference TRBV7-2 and TRBJ2-7, is GAGVSQSPSNKVTEKGKDVELRCDPISGHTALYWYRQSLGQGLEFLIYFQGNSAPDKSGLPSDRFSAERTGGSVSTLTIQRTQQEDSAVYLCASSILAEQYFGPGTRLTVT.

The chain recombines TRBV11-3 with TRBJ2-5; TRBD2 matches 8 bases. The germline V gene has CDR1 SGHNT and CDR2 YENEEA. The V segment lost 5 bases and the J segment 5 bases; nucleotides outside the gene matches: 7. The CDR3 length is 14 residues. The CDR3 here is CASSHSGMYETQYF. The CDR3 DNA is TGTGCCAGCAGCCATAGCGGGATGTATGAGACCCAGTACTTC.

This rearrangement joins TRBV10-3 to TRBJ1-6; no firm D call. There are 13 residues in the CDR3. V lost 3 bases and J lost 5, with 5 bases in between. Germline CDR1 reads ENHRY; CDR2 reads SYGVKD. CDR3 region: CAISEWDNSPLHF. The CDR3 DNA is TGTGCCATCAGTGAATGGGATAATTCACCCCTCCACTTT.

The chain employs TRBV5-1 and TRBJ2-7, with 8 nucleotides matching TRBD2. The CDR3 spans 14 residues. Germline values: CDR1 SGHRS, CDR2 YFSETQ. J lost 3 bases, V lost 7 bases, and 9 bases had no gene match. CDR3 sequence (DNA): TGCGCCAGCCTCAAGGGACTAGGGAGCTACGAGCAGTACTTC. Translated: CASLKGLGSYEQYF.

This clone was seen repeatedly, ten times or more. The chain couples TRBV30 to TRBJ2-1, with 11 bases that match TRBD2. The CDR3 extends over 14 amino acids. From germline, CDR1 is GTSNPN and CDR2 SVGIG (reference sequence). The V segment lost 5 bases and the J segment 6 bases; nucleotides outside the gene matches: 6. The CDR3 protein is CAWGGTSGLNEQFF. The CDR3 nucleotides read TGTGCCTGGGGTGGGACTAGCGGTCTCAATGAGCAGTTCTTC.

The sample holds a few counts of this clone. This sequence joins TRBV19 and TRBJ2-3; possible D gene TRBD1, 5 bases. The CDR3 has 15 amino acids. The germline gives CDR1 LNHDA, CDR2 SQIVND (reference sequence). V lost 7 bases, J lost 0 bases, and 14 bases lay in between. CDR3 bases: TGTGCCAGTAAGGCAGGGCCCTCTAGCACAGATACGCAGTATTTT. Protein product: CASKAGPSSTDTQYF.

The chain joins TRBV9 to TRBJ2-7, with 9 bases matching TRBD1. Trimming removed 4 bases from V and 0 bases from J; junction bases left unmatched: 5. In germline, CDR1 is SGDLS, CDR2 YYNGEE. CDR3 length: 15 residues. The chain's CDR3 is CASSSYRGPSYEQYF. For the CDR3, the DNA is TGTGCCAGCAGCTCCTACAGGGGGCCCTCCTACGAGCAGTACTTC.

In its sample, this clone was seen a few times. The gene calls are TRBV27 and TRBJ2-7; 8 bases are a match to TRBD1. From germline, CDR1 is MNHEY and CDR2 SMNVEV (reference sequence). Trimming took 6 bases from V and 3 from J; bases not matched to a gene: 7. CDR3 length: 14 amino acids. In DNA form, the CDR3 reads TGTGCCAGCAGACCCCGGACAGGGAACTACGAGCAGTACTTC. The encoded protein is CASRPRTGNYEQYF.

The CDR3 DNA sequence: TGTGCCAGCAGCTTAGGCGGGTCTTCAGGGGAAGCTTTCTTT. This sequence encodes CASSLGGSSGEAFF. The chain combines TRBV7-6 with TRBJ1-1; D is perhaps TRBD1 (5 bases). Trimming pared 1 base from V and 8 bases from J, leaving 14 bases between. The germline gives CDR1 SGHVS, CDR2 FNYEAQ. CDR3 size: 14 residues.

The genes are TRBV25-1 and TRBJ2-7; 11 bases are a match to TRBD1. This CDR3 has 16 residues. The V gene's germline CDR1 is MGHDK and CDR2 SYGVNS. J was trimmed by 4 bases and V by 5 bases; bases with no gene match: 10. The DNA for the CDR3 is TGTGCCAGCAGTCCCCCGGCGGGACAGGGGGGATACGAGCAGTACTTC. Amino acid sequence: CASSPPAGQGGYEQYF.

The V gene is TRBV11-1, the J gene TRBJ2-5; D is perhaps TRBD1 or TRBD2 (6 bases each). The CDR3 contains 14 residues. Per the germline V gene, CDR1 is SGHAT and CDR2 is FQDESV (reference sequence). V lost 5 bases to trimming and J lost 3 bases, with 13 bases between them. CDR3 nucleotide sequence: TGTGCCAGCAGCGCGGGACACCAGAAAGAGACCCAGTACTTC. It yields the protein CASSAGHQKETQYF. Full variable domain (remainder filled in from reference TRBV11-1 and TRBJ2-5): EAEVAQSPRYKITEKSQAVAFWCDPISGHATLYWYRQILGQGPELLVQFQDESVVDDSQLPKDRFSAERLKGVDSTLKIQPAELGDSAMYLCASSAGHQKETQYFGPGTRLLVL.